The T cell receptor (beta chain) described here comes from a study of radiation and T cells in renal cell carcinoma. This clone appeared a single time. Its specificity is not known. This CDR3 spans 12 amino acids. J gave up 6 bases and V 6 bases, and 5 bases lay outside the gene matches. Germline CDR1 and CDR2: MNHEY and SVGAGI. Regarding time point: blood 4 weeks post-SBRT, at nephrectomy. Treatment denoted: 15 Gy SBRT to primary tumor, nephrectomy 4 weeks later. After SBRT, blood was collected at 2 and 4 weeks, plus baseline. The tumor was a clear cell renal cell carcinoma. Clones were sequenced by immunoSEQ multiplex PCR, and TCRdb holds only the in-frame ones, with some missing. The profile shows 140,000 or so clones, approximately 86% of them singletons. Study-level findings and limits: In blood, top tumor clones expanded by 2 weeks, shrinking by 4.

Sequencing used blood, obtained from a patient whose treatment included radiotherapy and nephrectomy. The V call is TRBV6-5, the J call TRBJ2-7; the match to TRBD1 covers 7 bases. This TCR was sampled from a woman in her fifties or sixties with renal cell carcinoma. CDR3 in DNA: TGTGCCAGCAGAGGACAGGTCGGCGAGCAGTACTTC. It encodes CASRGQVGEQYF.